The 5 T cell receptor beta chains listed next were all sequenced from one sample in a study of early T cells in non-severe SARS-CoV-2 infection. TCRdb processed the 5' RACE reads anew with MiXCR; each CDR3 protein has one entry. This sample has about 100,000 distinct CDR3 sequences, with over 8.5% found just once. The sample consisted of whole blood. The origin of the receptors is an adult who was a healthcare worker with PCR-confirmed SARS-CoV-2 infection or an uninfected control (not recorded which).

This chain joins TRBV2 and TRBJ1-5; D is undetermined. Germline V gene sequence: CDR1 SNHLY, CDR2 FYNNEI. The V and J ends lost 4 bases and 5 bases respectively, with 12 bases between them. The length of the CDR3 is 14 residues. CDR3 sequence reads: CASSGRSRDQPQHF. CDR3 nucleotides: TGTGCCAGCAGTGGGAGGTCGCGGGATCAGCCCCAGCATTTT.

This clonotype was found many times. The chain has TRBV10-3 and TRBJ2-3; 8 bases fit TRBD2. The CDR3 is 14 residues long. The germline V gene encodes CDR1 ENHRY and CDR2 SYGVKD. V was clipped by 4 bases and J by 4 bases; unmatched bases: 4. CDR3 loop: CAISVGRDPDTQYF. CDR3 in DNA: TGTGCCATCAGTGTCGGGAGGGACCCAGATACGCAGTATTTT.

In its sample, this clonotype was seen a few times. The V and J genes are TRBV20-1 and TRBJ2-7; possibly TRBD1 or TRBD2 for D (5 bases each). Trimming stripped 5 bases from V and 0 bases from J, with 17 bases between. This CDR3 region has 15 residues. Germline V gives CDR1 DFQATT, CDR2 SNEGSKA (reference sequence). The CDR3 spells CSADRRDGVSYEQYF. The CDR3 bases are TGCAGTGCTGATCGCCGGGACGGGGTCTCCTACGAGCAGTACTTC.

This clonotype occurred many times. This CDR3 is CASRGNIYNEQFF. CDR3 DNA: TGTGCCAGCAGGGGGAATATATACAATGAGCAGTTCTTC. The chain uses TRBV27 and TRBJ2-1, with D unclear. The V gene's germline CDR1 is MNHEY and CDR2 SMNVEV (reference sequence). CDR3 length equals 13 residues. V dropped 6 bases and J dropped 4 bases, with 10 bases sitting between them.

This chain links TRBV18 with TRBJ2-3; D gene uncertain. Germline-derived CDR1 and CDR2 are KGHSH and LQKENI. V shed 3 bases and J shed 1 base, with 5 bases lying between them. The CDR3 totals 13 residues. The CDR3 coding sequence is TGTGCCAGCTCACCCGGTCGCACAGATACGCAGTATTTT. Translation: CASSPGRTDTQYF.